Presented here are 8 T cell receptor beta chains from one specimen sequenced in a study of blood T cell repertoires in COVID-19. The method was immunoSEQ multiplex PCR; TCRdb's version includes in-frame clones alone and lacks a portion of them. The sample yields approximately 200,000 clones, about 90% seen once. The sequenced sample consisted of peripheral blood. Source of these receptors: a middle-aged man with active or convalescent COVID-19.

CDR3: CASSPTGVQETQYF. The DNA of the CDR3 is TGTGCCAGCAGCCCTACAGGGGTCCAAGAGACCCAGTACTTC. The chain employs TRBV7-2 and TRBJ2-5; 7 bases line up with TRBD1. V was clipped by 5 bases and J by 1 base; unmatched bases: 4. Germline CDR1 SGHTA, CDR2 FQGNSA. This CDR3 is built from 14 residues. The full variable domain, its missing parts supplied by reference TRBV7-2 and TRBJ2-5, is GAGVSQSPSNKVTEKGKDVELRCDPISGHTALYWYRQSLGQGLEFLIYFQGNSAPDKSGLPSDRFSAERTGGSVSTLTIQRTQQEDSAVYLCASSPTGVQETQYFGPGTRLLVL.

The J gene is TRBJ1-1, the V gene TRBV9; D gene uncertain. The germline V and J ends were trimmed by 6 bases and 5 bases, with 20 bases remaining between them. The CDR3 is 15 residues long. The germline V gene has CDR1 SGDLS and CDR2 YYNGEE. The CDR3 loop is CASTPAGRQQTEAFF. CDR3 nucleotides: TGTGCCAGCACCCCGGCGGGCCGACAACAGACTGAAGCTTTCTTT.

V and J are TRBV7-9 and TRBJ1-2; 10 nucleotides line up with TRBD1. The trim removed 4 bases at V and 8 bases at J, leaving 4 bases unmatched. The CDR3 covers 13 residues. Germline CDR1 is SEHNR and CDR2 is FQNEAQ (reference sequence). The CDR3 nucleotides are TGTGCCAGCAGCTCCGGGACAGGGGAAGGCTACACCTTC. Translated: CASSSGTGEGYTF.

The chain carries TRBV2 and TRBJ1-4; D is uncertain. The CDR3 is 15 residues long. Germline V gene sequence: CDR1 SNHLY, CDR2 FYNNEI. V was clipped by 4 bases and J by 3 bases, with 12 bases between them. This CDR3 reads CASSASGRANEKLFF. CDR3 nucleotide sequence: TGTGCCAGCAGTGCTTCGGGGAGGGCTAATGAAAAACTGTTTTTT.

This clone has a handful of counts. This chain joins TRBV18 and TRBJ1-2; 8 nucleotides match TRBD1. After removal of 3 bases from V and 3 bases from J, the junction contained 12 bases not matched to a gene. Germline-derived CDR1 and CDR2 are KGHSH and LQKENI. The CDR3 is made up of 17 amino acids. The CDR3 reads CASSPGTGLDAYYGYTF. As DNA, the CDR3 is TGTGCCAGCTCACCGGGGACAGGACTGGATGCATACTATGGCTACACCTTC.

The chain recombines TRBV5-3 with TRBJ2-1, with D uncertain. TRBV5-3 is an ORF; its function is uncertain. The CDR3 contains 15 residues. V dropped 5 bases and J dropped 8 bases, with 20 bases sitting between them. This CDR3 reads CARSPSRDRSYEQFF. The CDR3 nucleotides are TGTGCCAGAAGTCCCTCCCGCGACCGTAGCTATGAGCAGTTCTTC.

This sequence joins TRBV28 and TRBJ1-5; D gene unclear. Germline-derived CDR1 and CDR2 are MDHEN and SYDVKM. This CDR3 is built from 15 residues. The V end lost 3 bases, the J end lost 0 bases, and 9 bases lay between the germline ends. The CDR3 loop reads CASSFKGASNQPQHF. In nucleotides, the CDR3 is TGTGCCAGCAGTTTTAAGGGAGCTAGCAATCAGCCCCAGCATTTT.

V and J are TRBV27 and TRBJ2-1; 9 bases map to TRBD1. The CDR3 has 14 residues. Germline V lookup: CDR1 MNHEY, CDR2 SMNVEV (reference sequence). Trimming cost V 8 bases and J 4 bases; bases outside gene matches: 6. The CDR3 DNA reads TGTGCCAGCGGCGAACAGGGGGCTTACAATGAGCAGTTCTTC. This encodes CASGEQGAYNEQFF.